The clone carrying this TCR beta chain has only a few counts. No antigen is known for it. This specimen comes from a study of identical twins. A single record per CDR3 protein comes from TCRdb applying MiXCR to the 5' RACE reads. The sample comprises some 760,000 distinct CDR3 sequences, roughly 20% of which are singletons, and under 15% rests with the top ten. Findings and caveats of the study: Models underpredicted monozygotic twin sharing of out-of-frame TCR alpha.

The CDR3 loop spans 14 amino acids. The germline V and J ends were trimmed by 4 bases and 5 bases, with 14 bases remaining between them. Germline CDR1 and CDR2: SGHRS and YFSETQ. In addition, the sample was reused for a study of T cells expressing NK-cell markers. That work adds: The study drew TCR beta repertoires from sorted CD3+CD56+NKG2C+, CD3+CD56+NKG2C- and CD3+CD56-NKG2C+ T cells. What restricted sorting to alpha-beta TCR T cells in several experiments was an anti-gamma-delta TCR antibody. The share of CD8+ T cells held by dominant NKG2C+ clonotypes was about 1.0-7.5% in several donors.

The TCR was taken from a woman aged 18 to 35 in good health. The chain carries TRBV5-1 and TRBJ2-3; D call uncertain. The sequenced sample consisted of PBMCs. CDR3 sequence: CASSRGPPGDTQYF. The CDR3 bases are TGCGCCAGCAGCCGAGGACCCCCAGGAGATACGCAGTATTTT.